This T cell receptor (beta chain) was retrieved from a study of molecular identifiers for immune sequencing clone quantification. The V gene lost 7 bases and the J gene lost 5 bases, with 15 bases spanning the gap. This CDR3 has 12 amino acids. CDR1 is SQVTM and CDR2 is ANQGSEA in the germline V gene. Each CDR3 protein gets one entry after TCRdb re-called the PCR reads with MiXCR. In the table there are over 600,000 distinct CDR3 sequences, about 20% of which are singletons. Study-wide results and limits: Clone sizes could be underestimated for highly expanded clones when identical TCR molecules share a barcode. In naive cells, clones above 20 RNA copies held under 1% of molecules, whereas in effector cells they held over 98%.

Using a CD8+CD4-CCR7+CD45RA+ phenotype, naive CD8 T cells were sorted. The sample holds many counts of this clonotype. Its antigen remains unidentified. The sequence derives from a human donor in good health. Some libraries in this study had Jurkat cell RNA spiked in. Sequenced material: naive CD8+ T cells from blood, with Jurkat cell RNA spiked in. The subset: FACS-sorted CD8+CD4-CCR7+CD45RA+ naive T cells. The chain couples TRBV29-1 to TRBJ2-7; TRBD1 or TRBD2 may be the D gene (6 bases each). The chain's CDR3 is CSATGRSDEQYF. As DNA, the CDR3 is TGCAGCGCCACAGGGAGGTCGGACGAGCAGTACTTC.